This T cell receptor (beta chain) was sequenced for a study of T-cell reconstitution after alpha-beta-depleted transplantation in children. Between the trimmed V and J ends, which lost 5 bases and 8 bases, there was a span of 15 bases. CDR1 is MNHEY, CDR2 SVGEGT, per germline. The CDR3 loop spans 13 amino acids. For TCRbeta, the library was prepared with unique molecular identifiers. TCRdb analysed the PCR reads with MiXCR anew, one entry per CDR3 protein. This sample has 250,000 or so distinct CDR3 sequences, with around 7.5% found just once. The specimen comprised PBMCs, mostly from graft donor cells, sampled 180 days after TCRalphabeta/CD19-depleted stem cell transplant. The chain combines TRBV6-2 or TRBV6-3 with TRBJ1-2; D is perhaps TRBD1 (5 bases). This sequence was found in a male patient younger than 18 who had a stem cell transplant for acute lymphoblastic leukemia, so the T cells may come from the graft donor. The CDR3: CASSIQGPWGYTF. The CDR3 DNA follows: TGTGCCAGCAGTATCCAGGGCCCGTGGGGCTACACCTTC.